Below, one TCR beta chain is given with its context. The antigen it binds to is not known. The record has no base qualities; no much larger clone is one base away. The time point label, as the study defines it: baseline before first vaccination. The vaccinee samples were drawn from two UK trials, COV001 and COV002, one of which was a single-blind randomized controlled phase 2/3 trial testing AZD1222 (ChAdOx1 nCoV-19) in healthy adults. For TCRbeta chain sequencing, PBMC samples were collected from trial participants at day 0 and at day 28 after the second dose. The source of the sample is a study of T cell responses to AZD1222 COVID-19 vaccine (dated by TCRdb to the early 2020s). Some background on the complete study: AZD1222 recipients whose second dose came at about 4 weeks and those whose second dose came at about 12 weeks were combined into one group, since spike-specific TCR depth and breadth did not differ between the two schedules. TCR sequencing covered more than 230 trial participants: 207 given two doses of AZD1222 and 26 given two doses of MenACWY control vaccine. Trial participants were enrolled into age subgroups of 18-55, 56-69 and 70-plus years, which contained about 150, 28 and 57 TCR-sequenced participants, respectively. General conclusions and limits of the study: Because no day 14 peak-response samples were available, the repertoires could be characterized only after the peak T cell response. The vaccine-associated CD4 TCRs covered the entire spike protein, and the dominant responses fell in regions 160-218 and 743-854. The 56-69-year group was small, and its depth increase did not reach significance, likely because of low power. Conclusions about previously exposed vaccinees were limited because only six AZD1222 recipients were SARS-CoV-2 seropositive at baseline. Participants were mostly white British and included more females than males, and it was suggested by the authors that clonal diversity may have been underestimated. Reportedly, almost half of the unique spike-specific TCRs recognized epitopes lying outside the regions that are mutated in the B.1.351 and B.1.1.7 variants. After two AZD1222 doses, both the breadth and the depth of spike-specific TCRs were significantly higher than at day 0 and than in MenACWY recipients.

Reading from cysteine to phenylalanine, the CDR3 counts 14 amino acids. Only the CDR3 DNA stays, 42 bases, in frame from base 1. The germline V gene supplies CDR1 SGHDT and CDR2 YYEEEE. The junction shows trimming of 2 bases on V and 4 bases on J, plus 12 bases between the germline ends. The CDR3 regions of human TCRbeta chains were analyzed by immunosequencing. The published analysis was carried out like this. TCRs in the repertoires were compared against a reference library of SARS-CoV-2-specific TCRs that had been generated with the MIRA antigen-specificity platform. Breadth was defined as the fraction of unique TCRs that were SARS-CoV-2-associated, and depth was defined as the fraction of total T cells that were SARS-CoV-2-associated. Using the MIRA data, each spike-specific TCR was assigned both to the spike region to which the TCR was reactive and to a CD4 or CD8 class. Log10-transformed breadth and depth values were compared by one-way ANOVA with Sidak's multiple comparisons tests. TCRdb re-hosts the immuneACCESS table, in-frame sequences only. Its copies lack some clones; in the studies checked, an unresolved V gene accounts for under half of them, and the cause for the rest is not known. Clone size and the V and J calls come from that table; the DNA yielded D and trimming. The sample table lists 80,000 to 130,000 clones, approximately 87% of them with a count of one. The ten top clones hold under 4% of the sample.

The rearranged segments are TRBV5-6 and TRBJ2-5; the D gene is possibly TRBD1 or TRBD2, each agreeing over 5 bases. The sample here was peripheral blood, taken on day 0 of AZD1222 vaccination. The sequence derives from an adult in good health. The encoded CDR3 is CASSFYEGRETQYF. The DNA sequence is as follows: TGTGCCAGCAGCTTCTATGAGGGGAGAGAGACCCAGTACTTC. The CDR3 plus the reference TRBV5-6 and TRBJ2-5 genes for the other parts give the full variable domain: DAGVTQSPTHLIKTRGQQVTLRCSPKSGHDTVSWYQQALGQGPQFIFQYYEEEERQRGNFPDRFSGHQFPNYSSELNVNALLLGDSALYLCASSFYEGRETQYFGPGTRLLVL.